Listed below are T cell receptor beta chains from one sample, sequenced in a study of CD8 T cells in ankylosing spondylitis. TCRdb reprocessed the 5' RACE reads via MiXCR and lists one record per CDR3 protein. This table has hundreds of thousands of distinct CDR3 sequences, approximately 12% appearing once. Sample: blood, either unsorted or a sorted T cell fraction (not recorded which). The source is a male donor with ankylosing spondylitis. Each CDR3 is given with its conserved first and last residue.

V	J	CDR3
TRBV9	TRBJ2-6	CASSVSTGGLSGANVLTF
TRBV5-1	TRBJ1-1	CASSLDEPAEAFF
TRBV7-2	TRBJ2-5	CASSLETYYQETQYF
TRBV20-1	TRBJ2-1	CSATIGSLSYNEQFF
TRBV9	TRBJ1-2	CASSVRGTDYTGYTF
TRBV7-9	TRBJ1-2	CASSLEVNYGYTF
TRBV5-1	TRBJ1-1	CASSPGQAGTEAFF
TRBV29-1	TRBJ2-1	CSVEGTANSYNEQFF
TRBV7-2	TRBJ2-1	CASSLMTGPYNEQFF
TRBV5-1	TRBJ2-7	CASSLWDKAYEQYF
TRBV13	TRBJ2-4	CASSPLAGAGNIQYF
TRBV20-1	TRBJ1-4	CSARDRVFPQEKLFF
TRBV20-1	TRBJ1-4	CSAPGQWGLNEKLFF
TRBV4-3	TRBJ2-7	CASSPGLAGGYSYEQYF
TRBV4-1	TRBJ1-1	CASSPGRGLGTEAFF
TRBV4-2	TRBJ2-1	CASSQATYWDEQFF